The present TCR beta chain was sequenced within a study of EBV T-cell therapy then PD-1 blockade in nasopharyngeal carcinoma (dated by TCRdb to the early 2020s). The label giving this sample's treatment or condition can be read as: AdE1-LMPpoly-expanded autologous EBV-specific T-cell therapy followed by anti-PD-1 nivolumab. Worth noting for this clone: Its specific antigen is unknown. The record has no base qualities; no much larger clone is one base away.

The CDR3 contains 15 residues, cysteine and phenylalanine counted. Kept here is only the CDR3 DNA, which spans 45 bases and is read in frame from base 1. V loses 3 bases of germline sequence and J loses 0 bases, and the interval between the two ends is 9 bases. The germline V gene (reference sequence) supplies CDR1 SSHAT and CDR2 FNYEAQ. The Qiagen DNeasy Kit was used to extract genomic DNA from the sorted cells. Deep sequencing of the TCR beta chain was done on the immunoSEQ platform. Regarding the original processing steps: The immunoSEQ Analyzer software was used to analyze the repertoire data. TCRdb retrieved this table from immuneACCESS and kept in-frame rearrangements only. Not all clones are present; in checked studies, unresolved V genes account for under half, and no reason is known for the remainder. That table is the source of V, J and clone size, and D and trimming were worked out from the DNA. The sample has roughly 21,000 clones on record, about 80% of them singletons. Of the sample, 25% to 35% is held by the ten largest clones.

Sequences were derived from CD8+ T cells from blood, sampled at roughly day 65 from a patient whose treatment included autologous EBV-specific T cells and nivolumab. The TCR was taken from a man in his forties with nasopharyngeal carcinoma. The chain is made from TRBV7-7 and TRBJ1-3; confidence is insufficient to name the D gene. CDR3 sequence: CASSFGPNSGNTIYF. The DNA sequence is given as TGTGCCAGCAGCTTTGGACCGAACTCTGGAAACACCATATATTTT. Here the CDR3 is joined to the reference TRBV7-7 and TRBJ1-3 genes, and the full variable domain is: GAGVSQSPRYKVTKRGQDVTLRCDPISSHATLYWYQQALGQGPEFLTYFNYEAQPDKSGLPSDRFSAERPEGSISTLTIQRTEQRDSAMYRCASSFGPNSGNTIYFGEGSWLTVV.